The 26 T cell receptor beta chains reported below all come from one sample, sequenced in a study of T cell responses to AZD1222 COVID-19 vaccine. Clones were sequenced by immunoSEQ multiplex PCR, and TCRdb holds only the in-frame ones, with some missing. The profile shows approximately 99,000 clones, 89% of them singletons. The sequencing here drew on peripheral blood, taken on day 0 of MenACWY control vaccination. These TCRs come from an adult in good health.

The gene calls are TRBV3-1 (or the pseudogene TRBV3-2) and TRBJ1-6, with D maybe TRBD1 (5 bases). The germline gives CDR1 LGHDT, CDR2 YNNKEL (reference sequence). The CDR3 spans 18 residues. V dropped 2 bases and J dropped 2 bases, with 16 bases sitting between them. The CDR3 reads CASSQRRRQPPYNSPLHF. The CDR3 DNA follows: TGTGCCAGCAGCCAAAGACGGAGACAGCCGCCCTATAATTCACCCCTCCACTTT.

This clone was picked up one time. The CDR3 loop reads CASSSGTSRTDTQYF. The DNA for the CDR3 is TGTGCCAGCAGCTCCGGGACTAGTCGCACAGATACGCAGTATTTT. J is TRBJ2-3 and V is TRBV7-2; 8 nucleotides align to TRBD2. Germline V gene data show CDR1 as SGHTA and CDR2 as FQGNSA. The trim removed 4 bases at V and 1 base at J, leaving 4 bases unmatched. The CDR3 length is 15 residues.

The chain uses TRBV7-9 and TRBJ1-2; TRBD1 aligns across 8 bases. After removal of 1 base from V and 8 bases from J, the junction contained 6 bases not matched to a gene. The CDR3 loop spans 14 amino acids. Looked up from germline, CDR1 is SEHNR and CDR2 is FQNEAQ (reference sequence). CDR3 residues: CASSLGTGKKGYTF. CDR3 sequence (DNA): TGTGCCAGCAGCTTAGGGACAGGGAAAAAGGGCTACACCTTC.

The genes are TRBV6-5 and TRBJ1-5; D ambiguous. Trimming took off 4 bases at V and 6 bases at J, with 13 bases between the two ends. CDR1 and CDR2 from the germline V gene are MNHEY and SVGAGI. The CDR3 contains 14 residues. The CDR3 nucleotides read TGTGCCAGCAGTTCCCAACAAGGGAGTCAGCCCCAGCATTTT. Translated: CASSSQQGSQPQHF.

In its sample, this clone was seen a few times. The chain joins TRBV7-2 to TRBJ2-3; no reliable D call. CDR1 and CDR2 (germline): SGHTA, FQGNSA. Trimming stripped 4 bases from V and 8 bases from J, with 13 bases between. This CDR3 spans 13 amino acids. CDR3 sequence (DNA): TGTGCCAGCAGCTATGAGACTGAGTTTACGCAGTATTTT. Encoded protein: CASSYETEFTQYF.

This clone was observed a few times. The chain couples TRBV6-5 to TRBJ2-7; no clear D. Germline V gene sequence: CDR1 MNHEY, CDR2 SVGAGI. Trimming took 7 bases from V and 6 from J, leaving 16 bases between them. The CDR3 covers 13 residues. The DNA of the CDR3 is TGTGCCAGCATAACTACCCCTGGTCTCGAGCAGTACTTC. Translation gives CASITTPGLEQYF.

The chain uses TRBV12-5 and TRBJ2-5; D is uncertain. V lost 6 bases, J lost 5 bases, and 16 bases lay in between. This CDR3 is built from 14 residues. CDR1 and CDR2 from the germline V gene are LGHNT and FRNRAP. CDR3 protein: CASGNPFVGETQYF. Written as DNA, the CDR3 is TGTGCTAGTGGCAACCCCTTTGTTGGGGAGACCCAGTACTTC.

The chain is built from TRBV29-1 and TRBJ2-3; no clear D. This CDR3 is built from 16 residues. Deletions cut 3 bases from V and 2 bases from J, with 18 bases between. Looked up from germline, CDR1 is SQVTM and CDR2 is ANQGSEA. The CDR3 nucleotides read TGCAGCGTTGAGGGCGGTGGCGGAATCGCCACAGATACGCAGTATTTT. This translates into CSVEGGGGIATDTQYF.

The chain uses TRBV7-8 and TRBJ2-7; D is perhaps TRBD1 or TRBD2 (5 bases each). V was trimmed by 7 bases and J by 4 bases, leaving 20 bases between them. The CDR3 has 15 amino acids. Germline V CDR1 and CDR2: SGHVS, FQNEAQ. For the CDR3, the DNA is TGTGCCAGCAACATGTACGGGACCGGGCTTTACGAGCAGTACTTC. It encodes CASNMYGTGLYEQYF.

The V call is TRBV2, the J call TRBJ2-5, with D maybe TRBD1 (6 bases). V was trimmed by 2 bases and J by 3 bases, leaving 13 bases between them. Germline V gene data show CDR1 as SNHLY and CDR2 as FYNNEI. The CDR3 is made up of 15 amino acids. CDR3 DNA: TGTGCCAGCAGTGAATCGGAACAGGGCAAAGAGACCCAGTACTTC. It specifies CASSESEQGKETQYF.

The chain combines TRBV10-1 with TRBJ2-1; tentative D call: TRBD1 (6 bases). The V and J ends lost 6 bases and 7 bases respectively, with 16 bases between them. Germline assignment: CDR1 WNHNN and CDR2 SYGVQD (reference sequence). The CDR3 covers 14 residues. CDR3 region: CASSPPGALNEQFF. DNA of the CDR3: TGCGCCAGCAGCCCCCCAGGGGCGTTGAATGAGCAGTTCTTC.

The V and J genes are TRBV21-1 and TRBJ1-6; whether TRBD1, the table's D call, matches the DNA was not checked. TRBV21-1 is listed as a pseudogene. This CDR3 region has 20 residues. CDR3 loop: CASSKVGRARPSSYNSPLHF. The CDR3 region has the DNA TGTGCCAGCAGCAAGGTCGGCAGGGCTCGCCCGAGCTCCTATAATTCACCCCTCCACTTT.

The J gene is TRBJ1-2, the V gene TRBV4-1; D call uncertain. Germline values: CDR1 MGHRA, CDR2 YSYEKL. The V end was cut by 0 bases, the J end by 5 bases, with 10 bases between. The CDR3 contains 14 residues. The chain's CDR3 is CASSQDVTEYGYTF. The DNA of the CDR3 is TGCGCCAGCAGCCAAGATGTAACGGAATATGGCTACACCTTC.

V and J are TRBV18 and TRBJ1-2; 7 nucleotides agree with TRBD1. Germline V gene sequence: CDR1 KGHSH, CDR2 LQKENI. This CDR3 region has 14 residues. The J segment lost 4 bases and the V segment lost 3 bases, leaving 5 bases of the junction unmatched. For the CDR3, the DNA is TGTGCCAGCTCACCCGAGGGACAGCCCTATGGCTACACCTTC. Amino acid sequence: CASSPEGQPYGYTF.

The chain recombines TRBV6-5 with TRBJ1-1; D gene unclear. The V end lost 7 bases, the J end lost 7 bases, and 10 bases lay between the germline ends. The CDR3 runs to 11 residues. Germline V lookup: CDR1 MNHEY, CDR2 SVGAGI. The CDR3 nucleotides are TGTGCCAGCAATCTGGGGATTGAAGCTTTCTTT. Amino acids: CASNLGIEAFF.

The gene calls are TRBV7-2 and TRBJ2-7, with 11 bases fitting TRBD2. The CDR3 loop spans 15 amino acids. Germline loops: CDR1 SGHTA, CDR2 FQGNSA. Trimming cost V 6 bases and J 4 bases; bases outside gene matches: 8. The CDR3 DNA is TGTGCCAGCAGGATTGCTAGCGGGGGGACATACGAGCAGTACTTC. Its translation is CASRIASGGTYEQYF.

This clone is a singleton in its sample. The chain has TRBV15 and TRBJ1-6, with TRBD1 matching over 7 bases. The V gene end was trimmed by 1 base and the J gene end by 6 bases; junction bases not matched to a gene: 3. Germline V gene lookup returns CDR1 LNHNV and CDR2 YYDKDF (reference sequence). This CDR3 spans 15 amino acids. CDR3 DNA sequence: TGTGCCACCAGCAGAGGTGCAGGGGGTAATTCACCCCTCCACTTT. Translation gives CATSRGAGGNSPLHF. The whole variable domain, remainder taken from reference TRBV15 and TRBJ1-6, is DAMVIQNPRYQVTQFGKPVTLSCSQTLNHNVMYWYQQKSSQAPKLLFHYYDKDFNNEADTPDNFQSRRPNTSFCFLDIRSPGLGDTAMYLCATSRGAGGNSPLHFGNGTRLTVT.

V gene TRBV20-1 combines with J gene TRBJ1-2; D uncertain. Germline-derived CDR1 and CDR2 are DFQATT and SNEGSKA (reference sequence). This CDR3 region has 11 residues. Trimming shortened V by 2 bases and J by 8 bases, and 9 bases separated the two germline ends. The CDR3 DNA reads as TGCAGTGCTAGACAGTGGAGGGGCTACACCTTC. Translated, it gives CSARQWRGYTF.

The chain recombines TRBV7-2 with TRBJ2-1, with D possibly being TRBD2 (5 bases). V lost 5 bases and J 7 bases, leaving 21 bases between the germline ends. The germline CDR1 and CDR2 sequences are SGHTA and FQGNSA. This CDR3 spans 16 amino acids. This chain's CDR3 is CASSPLLAGVGNEQFF. CDR3 nucleotides: TGTGCCAGCAGCCCACTGCTGGCGGGCGTGGGGAATGAGCAGTTCTTC.

This rearrangement joins TRBV28 to TRBJ1-2; no definite D call. CDR1 is MDHEN, CDR2 SYDVKM, per germline. The CDR3 runs 14 residues. V lost 7 bases and J 6 bases, leaving 18 bases between the germline ends. The CDR3 sequence is CASKDPGRADGYTF. In nucleotides, the CDR3 is TGTGCCAGCAAAGACCCCGGGAGGGCGGATGGCTACACCTTC.

The chain employs TRBV5-1 and TRBJ2-5, with TRBD1 as a possible D gene (6 bases). V was clipped by 3 bases and J by 4 bases, with 13 bases between them. Germline lookup yields CDR1 SGHRS and CDR2 YFSETQ. The CDR3 extends over 14 amino acids. The CDR3 reads CASSSWGPGETQYF. The CDR3 DNA follows: TGCGCCAGCAGCTCTTGGGGGCCGGGAGAGACCCAGTACTTC.

This clone came up a few times. V and J are TRBV7-3 and TRBJ1-3; D call uncertain. Per the germline V gene, CDR1 is SGHTA and CDR2 is FQGTGA. The CDR3 extends over 15 amino acids. Trimming removed 1 base at V and 4 bases at J, with 11 bases between. CDR3 DNA: TGTGCCAGCAGCTTAAACCCCCCGGGGGGAAACACCATATATTTT. As protein: CASSLNPPGGNTIYF.

The V gene is TRBV7-2, the J gene TRBJ2-5; 9 bases map to TRBD1. Trimming took 2 bases from V and 2 from J; bases not matched to a gene: 6. CDR3 length: 16 residues. The germline V gene encodes CDR1 SGHTA and CDR2 FQGNSA. The CDR3 region is CASSLFGTGIQETQYF. CDR3 DNA sequence: TGTGCCAGCAGCTTATTCGGGACAGGGATTCAAGAGACCCAGTACTTC. The entire variable domain, with the rest obtained from reference TRBV7-2 and TRBJ2-5, is as follows: GAGVSQSPSNKVTEKGKDVELRCDPISGHTALYWYRQSLGQGLEFLIYFQGNSAPDKSGLPSDRFSAERTGGSVSTLTIQRTQQEDSAVYLCASSLFGTGIQETQYFGPGTRLLVL.

V usage is TRBV18 and J usage is TRBJ1-1; TRBD1 matches at 11 bases. This CDR3 is built from 16 residues. CDR1 is KGHSH and CDR2 is LQKENI in the germline V gene. The J segment lost 2 bases and the V segment lost 5 bases, leaving 7 bases of the junction unmatched. CDR3 nucleotides: TGTGCCAGCTCAGTTCGGACAGGGGGCTTTAACACTGAAGCTTTCTTT. As protein: CASSVRTGGFNTEAFF.

This clone was seen a single time. V and J are TRBV6-5 and TRBJ1-1; the D gene is possibly TRBD1 (5 bases). V was shortened by 6 bases and J by 3 bases, with 14 bases between the two germline ends. CDR3 length equals 14 residues. In germline, CDR1 is MNHEY, CDR2 SVGAGI. For the CDR3, the DNA is TGTGCCAGCAGGGACGGGGGGGATCACACTGAAGCTTTCTTT. Amino acids: CASRDGGDHTEAFF.

Regarding this clone: Relative to the germline gene, one junction end is altered; a read error may explain this. V usage is TRBV5-4 and J usage is TRBJ1-1; perhaps TRBD1 as D (5 bases). The CDR3 has 14 amino acids. Germline assignment: CDR1 SGHNT and CDR2 YYREEE (reference sequence). This CDR3 reads CARSWDRGGAEAFF. CDR3 DNA sequence: TGTGCCCGCAGCTGGGACCGGGGGGGGGCTGAAGCTTTCTTT.